This TCR beta chain was identified in a study of blood T cells in healthy people across ages (dated by TCRdb to between 2014 and 2017). Background on the whole study: In model experiments, template switching captured about one uniquely barcoded TCR beta cDNA molecule for every two T cells. To track age-related changes in TCR beta repertoire diversity, the study relied on deep sequencing normalized with unique cDNA molecular identifiers. The study analyzed two additional independent replicas of 1 million unique cDNA reads from the same blood draw for two donors, one aged 18 to 29 and one aged 80 or older. The donors were divided into four age groups: young (average approximately 17 years), middle-aged (approximately 41), aged (about 56) and long-lived (82). To avoid experimental bias, donors of different ages were randomly spread across the sequencing lanes.

The donors were 40 or so Caucasian individuals from Russia, aged about 6 to 100 years, who were systemically healthy. Approximately 10 milliliters of peripheral blood were collected from each donor into EDTA-treated Vacutainer tubes. Ficoll-Paque density-gradient centrifugation was used to isolate PBMCs, with at least 6 million per sample. Trizol reagent was used to extract total RNA from the PBMCs, yielding at least 6 micrograms per sample. Naive CD45RAhigh/CD27high T cell percentages were measured by flow cytometry on a PBMC aliquot from every donor. As concerns this clonotype: The antigen this receptor binds is unknown. No much larger clone is present one base from it, and per-base qualities are unavailable.

The library was generated by 5' RACE. A second PCR of roughly 6 to 11 cycles was run with a J-beta primer mix and a sample-barcoded 5' primer. A template-switch 5' adaptor carrying 12 random nucleotides introduced a unique molecular identifier onto each TCR beta cDNA molecule. Each sample yielded at least 3 million CDR3-containing paired-end reads. First-strand cDNA was synthesized from all RNA with the Mint cDNA synthesis kit, primed by a TRBC-specific oligonucleotide. Following uracil-DNA glycosylase treatment, a first 18-cycle PCR with universal primers M1SS and BC2_uni_R was performed on all cDNA. Processing in the source paper ran as follows. Normalization of each sample was performed by random selection of 1 million high-quality reads, each carrying a distinct molecular identifier. Reads sharing molecular identifiers were discarded rather than binned into consensus sequences. MiTCR, run with a Q25 quality threshold and the strictest error-elimination algorithm, handled CDR3 identification, clonotype clustering and error correction. Lower-bound total TCR beta diversity was estimated with a nonparametric unseen species model using Euler transformation. TCRdb took the public reads, trimmed them with fastp at Q25, ran MiXCR for clone calling and kept in-frame beta chains. Rows with one shared CDR3 protein collapse into an entry with the most common genes and DNA. The V and J calls here are based on TCRdb, not the publication. For this sample the table gives 1.5 million to 2 million distinct CDR3 sequences, of which about two fifths were detected only once. The ten most abundant clones make up more than 20% of the sample.

Via the germline V gene (reference sequence), CDR1 is DFQATT and CDR2 SNEGSKA. Here V drops 5 bases and J drops 1 base, and the junction holds 2 bases not matched to any gene. CDR3 length: 14 amino acids, cysteine to phenylalanine. Only the CDR3 DNA is retained, 42 bases long and in frame from the first base. The paper's findings and limits, for the study overall: Donor CMV infection status was unknown, potentially confounding age-related changes in expanded clonotypes. The long-lived group showed more naive CD4+ T cells, fewer expanded clones and increased TCR diversity than the aged group, suggesting age selection. Observed TCR beta diversity correlated strongly with the percentage of naive T cells measured by flow cytometry. As age increased, observed TCR beta diversity per million T cells dropped in a roughly linear way, and a significant reduction was already evident by age around 41. Estimates of total diversity based on one million sequenced T cells were regarded as lower bounds and as underestimates. Since profiling was done on bulk unsorted PBMCs, naive and antigen-experienced compartments could not be conclusively compared.

This clonotype was sampled from a human donor in good health. Sequencing was done on a sample of blood. Recombination linked TRBV20-1 to TRBJ2-1, with 10 bases matching TRBD2. The CDR3 protein is CSAYSGGSYNEQFF. The base sequence is TGCAGTGCTTATAGCGGGGGGTCCTACAATGAGCAGTTCTTC.